This T cell receptor (beta chain) appears in the sequencing data of a study of OX40 agonist ivuxolimab in advanced cancers. Describing the broader study: Ivuxolimab, which targeted the costimulatory receptor OX40 (CD134), was an agonistic, fully human IgG2 monoclonal antibody. The paper covers the monotherapy dose-escalation part of the phase I ivuxolimab trial, which included N ≈ 54 patients. Peripheral TCRbeta sequencing aimed to test whether ivuxolimab altered TCR sequence diversity and caused clonal T-cell expansion. Intravenous ivuxolimab was administered to patients every 2 weeks at six dose levels: 0.01, 0.1, 0.3, 1.5, 3 and 10 mg/kg. Partial responses occurred in three dose-escalation patients: two with cutaneous melanoma and one with hepatocellular carcinoma. Of the roughly 53 patients in dose escalation, some 19 had hepatocellular carcinoma, some 15 had melanoma, 9 had renal cell carcinoma and 9 had head and neck cancer. Prior anti-PD-1, anti-PD-L1 or anti-CTLA-4 therapy was permitted, and 40% of dose-escalation patients had received checkpoint inhibitors. A male proportion of roughly 80% and a mean age of roughly 58 years, ranging from 23 to 79, were recorded for the dose-escalation cohort.

There are 15 amino acids in the CDR3, from cysteine to phenylalanine inclusive. Only the CDR3 region is kept as DNA, spanning 45 bases read in frame from base 1. Per the germline V gene, SNHLY is the CDR1 and FYNNEI is the CDR2. The V end gives up 4 bases and the J end 7 bases, leaving 7 bases in the junction not matched to a gene. Study-wide conclusions, independent of this receptor: Antigen specificity was not determined for the clonally expanded peripheral T cells. Low levels of normalized T-cell clonal expansion were also seen in some patients who did not respond. At doses of 0.1 to 3.0 mg/kg, clonal expansion of both CD4+ and CD8+ T cells in blood was seen between baseline and week 6. After ivuxolimab, CD8+ T cells had more expanded clones than CD4+ T cells on average. In partial responders in the 0.1-3.0 mg/kg groups, normalized peripheral clonal expansion was found to be among the lowest, especially among CD8+ T cells.

As concerns this clone: Its antigen is unknown. No much larger clone is present one base from it, and per-base qualities are unavailable.

Genomic DNA was isolated from the sorted cells so that the TCRbeta CDR3 region could be sequenced. TCRbeta CDR3 regions were sequenced using the immunoSEQ Assay. The clones in this table, taken by TCRdb from immuneACCESS, are in-frame only. Not every clone is retained; where verified, under half of the shortfall comes from an unresolved V gene, and the cause of the rest is unknown. The sample table holds under 45,000 clones, of which around four fifths were seen once. The ten most abundant clones make up roughly 2.5% of the sample. The trial excluded patients who had a history of autoimmune disease or who were on systemic immunosuppression. Peripheral blood for TCR sequencing was collected from all dose cohorts at baseline, on cycle 4 day 1, and on cycle 7 day 1. The samples were drawn from a first-in-human, open-label, multicenter phase I dose-escalation trial of ivuxolimab. Adults with locally advanced or metastatic melanoma, renal cell, hepatocellular, or head and neck squamous cell carcinoma were enrolled in the trial. Before TCR sequencing, CD4+ and CD8+ T cells were separately sorted from peripheral blood.

The rearrangement joined TRBV2 to TRBJ2-1, and TRBD2 matches 10 of the central bases. The sample was CD4+ or CD8+ T cells sorted from blood, taken in a trial of the OX40 agonist ivuxolimab. The sequence was obtained from an adult with an advanced solid tumor such as melanoma, head and neck, liver or kidney cancer. CDR3 reads: CASSATLAGVNEQFF. Read as DNA, the sequence is TGTGCCAGCAGTGCCACTCTAGCGGGAGTAAATGAGCAGTTCTTC.